Listed here are 23 T cell receptor beta chains from one sample, sequenced in a study of beta chain features in type 1 diabetes. The authors reverse transcribed all of the isolated RNA, so sequencing captured expressed TCRB transcripts. Repertoires were generated with immunoSEQ multiplex PCR, while TCRdb's copy carries only in-frame clones and drops some. The data show about 260,000 clones, with 20% seen just once and 0.028% held by the top ten. Study-level findings and limits: In every one of the four CD4+ subsets, TCRB CDR3s were moderately but significantly shorter in Type 1 diabetes patients.

No antigen has been identified for these receptors. The specimen was naive CD4+ T cells from blood. Every receptor here comes from a woman in her 40s with type 1 diabetes.

This sequence joins TRBV4-1 and TRBJ1-5, with TRBD1 matching over 10 bases. The CDR3 totals 14 residues. Germline CDR1 MGHRA, CDR2 YSYEKL. Germline trimming cut 4 bases from V and 7 bases from J; bases unmatched to any gene: 4. The CDR3 nucleotides are TGCGCCAGCAGCCTGACAGGGGGCGAGCAGCCCCAGCATTTT. It yields the protein CASSLTGGEQPQHF.

CDR3 sequence reads: CASSLGYGQGEKQYF. Written as DNA, the CDR3 is TGTGCCAGCAGCTTAGGTTACGGACAGGGGGAAAAGCAGTACTTC. The rearrangement uses TRBV13 and TRBJ2-7; 10 bases match TRBD1. V dropped 0 bases and J dropped 8; count of bases not matched to a gene: 7. CDR1 is PRHDT and CDR2 is FYEKMQ in the germline V gene (reference sequence). CDR3 length: 15 amino acids.

This clone was seen more than once but under ten times. V is TRBV7-8 and J is TRBJ2-1; 8 bases align to TRBD1. Germline V gene lookup returns CDR1 SGHVS and CDR2 FQNEAQ. The CDR3 has 16 amino acids. Losses at the gene ends were 0 bases for V and 6 bases for J; bases not matched to a gene: 7. CDR3 residues: CASSLAPDRAVNEQFF. CDR3 DNA: TGTGCCAGCAGCTTAGCCCCGGACAGGGCGGTCAATGAGCAGTTCTTC.

The chain combines TRBV11-1 with TRBJ1-2, with D uncertain. The CDR3 has 15 residues. Trimming stripped 4 bases from V and 7 bases from J, with 19 bases between. CDR1 is SGHAT and CDR2 is FQDESV in the germline V gene (reference sequence). CDR3 residues: CASSSQATGGSGYTF. In DNA, the CDR3 is TGTGCCAGCAGCTCGCAAGCTACTGGAGGAAGTGGCTACACCTTC. Supplemented by reference TRBV11-1 and TRBJ1-2, the full variable domain reads EAEVAQSPRYKITEKSQAVAFWCDPISGHATLYWYRQILGQGPELLVQFQDESVVDDSQLPKDRFSAERLKGVDSTLKIQPAELGDSAMYLCASSSQATGGSGYTFGSGTRLTVV.

The CDR3 is CASTFTGTGTTNEKLFF. The CDR3 DNA sequence: TGTGCCAGCACCTTTACGGGGACAGGGACAACTAATGAAAAACTGTTTTTT. This chain connects TRBV25-1 to TRBJ1-4; 9 nucleotides match TRBD1. V lost 7 bases to trimming and J lost 0 bases; unmatched junction nucleotides: 9. The germline V gene has CDR1 MGHDK and CDR2 SYGVNS. The CDR3 loop spans 17 amino acids.

This clone came up a few times. The sample contains more than one DNA sequence encoding this CDR3. This chain's CDR3 is CASSLEGAGETQYF. The CDR3 DNA sequence: TGTGCCAGCAGTTTGGAGGGGGCAGGGGAGACCCAGTACTTC. The chain links TRBV28 to TRBJ2-5; D may be TRBD1 (7 bases). This CDR3 is 14 amino acids long. Trimming removed 3 bases at V and 5 bases at J, with 13 bases between. Germline CDR1 and CDR2: MDHEN and SYDVKM. The complete variable domain, with remaining parts taken from reference TRBV28 and TRBJ2-5, reads DVKVTQSSRYLVKRTGEKVFLECVQDMDHENMFWYRQDPGLGLRLIYFSYDVKMKEKGDIPEGYSVSREKKERFSLILESASTNQTSMYLCASSLEGAGETQYFGPGTRLLVL.

This clone has more than one count but fewer than ten. V usage is TRBV25-1 and J usage is TRBJ2-1; D gene unclear. The CDR3 consists of 16 residues. From germline, CDR1 is MGHDK and CDR2 SYGVNS. V lost 2 bases and J 7 bases, leaving 18 bases between the germline ends. Here the CDR3 reads CASSEEATRSWNEQFF. CDR3 DNA sequence: TGTGCCAGCAGTGAAGAGGCGACGAGGTCTTGGAATGAGCAGTTCTTC.

This clone turned up a few times. This chain joins TRBV5-4 and TRBJ1-1, with a tentative D call TRBD1 (5 bases). The CDR3 loop spans 14 amino acids. Trimming removed 0 bases at V and 3 bases at J, with 9 bases between. Germline V lookup: CDR1 SGHNT, CDR2 YYREEE (reference sequence). In nucleotides, the CDR3 is TGTGCCAGCAGCTTGGGGGGCGGGGACACTGAAGCTTTCTTT. Its translation: CASSLGGGDTEAFF.

This chain joins TRBV11-1 and TRBJ2-5; possible D gene TRBD1, 5 bases. CDR1 and CDR2 from the germline V gene are SGHAT and FQDESV (reference sequence). The CDR3 length is 13 residues. V gave up 8 bases and J gave up 5 bases, with 15 bases separating them. The CDR3 sequence: CASRKGYGETQYF. The DNA of the CDR3 is TGTGCCAGCCGAAAGGGGTACGGGGAGACCCAGTACTTC.

Only a few counts were recorded for this clone. V is TRBV7-2 and J is TRBJ2-1, with D unresolved. The V gene's germline CDR1 is SGHTA and CDR2 FQGNSA. V was cut by 5 bases and J by 0 bases, with 17 bases left in between. The CDR3 spans 17 residues. The chain's CDR3 is CASSQRRLSSSYNEQFF. The CDR3 nucleotides are TGTGCCAGCAGCCAAAGGAGACTTTCTAGCTCCTACAATGAGCAGTTCTTC.

The chain carries TRBV28 and TRBJ2-1; D call uncertain. Germline CDR1 is MDHEN and CDR2 is SYDVKM. V shed 6 bases and J shed 8 bases, with 11 bases lying between them. This CDR3 is 12 amino acids long. CDR3 residues: CASSPPVYEQFF. The CDR3 coding sequence is TGTGCCAGCAGCCCACCAGTCTATGAGCAGTTCTTC.

This clone was counted only a few times. The chain is built from TRBV28 and TRBJ1-1; 8 nucleotides align to TRBD1. V lost 8 bases, J lost 1 base, and 3 bases stayed unmatched. Germline assignment: CDR1 MDHEN and CDR2 SYDVKM. The CDR3 sequence is 13 residues long. CDR3 nucleotides: TGTGCCAGCGAGGGACAGGAGAACACTGAAGCTTTCTTT. Residues: CASEGQENTEAFF.

V gene TRBV5-1 combines with J gene TRBJ2-1; 12 bases match TRBD1. The CDR3 runs to 15 residues. J lost 8 bases, V lost 0 bases, and 3 bases had no gene match. Germline loops: CDR1 SGHRS, CDR2 YFSETQ. CDR3 residues: CASSLGGTGGDEQFF. The CDR3 nucleotides are TGCGCCAGCAGCTTGGGAGGGACAGGGGGCGATGAGCAGTTCTTC.

J is TRBJ2-1 and V is TRBV6-1, with a weak D call TRBD1 (6 bases). Germline V gene sequence: CDR1 MNHNS, CDR2 SASEGT. This CDR3 has 14 residues. The ends were cut back, 1 base at V and 2 bases at J, with 6 bases in the middle. CDR3: CASSEGTAYNEQFF. DNA for the CDR3: TGTGCCAGCAGTGAAGGGACAGCCTACAATGAGCAGTTCTTC.

Points on this clone: Relative to the germline gene, one junction end is altered; a read error may explain this. The gene calls are TRBV7-2 and TRBJ2-5; 8 bases fit TRBD1. In germline, CDR1 is SGHTA, CDR2 FQGNSA. CDR3 length: 14 amino acids. CDR3 nucleotide sequence: TGTGCCAGTAGCTCGGACAGGGATTATGAGACCCAGTACTTC. Translation gives CASSSDRDYETQYF.

This clone was found a few times. The V gene is TRBV5-4, the J gene TRBJ2-6, with a tentative D call TRBD2 (6 bases). V lost 4 bases to trimming and J lost 4 bases, with 15 bases between them. The CDR3 has 16 amino acids. In germline, CDR1 is SGHNT, CDR2 YYREEE (reference sequence). The CDR3 DNA follows: TGTGCCAGCAGCCGACTTGGAGGGGCGGGGGCCAACGTCCTGACTTTC. Residues: CASSRLGGAGANVLTF.

The chain has TRBV5-1 and TRBJ2-7, with D tentatively TRBD1 (5 bases). The CDR3 consists of 12 residues. Germline values: CDR1 SGHRS, CDR2 YFSETQ. V gave up 3 bases and J gave up 9 bases, with 13 bases separating them. CDR3 sequence reads: CASSSSGMWQYF. Here the CDR3 DNA reads TGCGCCAGCAGCTCGTCAGGGATGTGGCAGTACTTC.

This clone was recorded a few times. This chain connects TRBV7-2 to TRBJ1-5; TRBD1 might be the D (6 bases). Trimming removed 5 bases from V and 4 bases from J, with 9 bases in between. CDR1 SGHTA and CDR2 FQGNSA come from the germline V gene. The CDR3 extends over 13 amino acids. Here the CDR3 DNA reads TGTGCCAGCAGCACACAGGGTAATCAGCCCCAGCATTTT. It specifies CASSTQGNQPQHF.

Note on this clone: Distinct nucleotide sequences in the sample also encode this CDR3. In DNA, the CDR3 is TGTGCCAGCTCACCAGGGACAGATAATCAGCCCCAGCATTTT. Its protein product is CASSPGTDNQPQHF. The genes are TRBV18 and TRBJ1-5, with TRBD1 matching 7 bases. This CDR3 has 14 residues. The germline V gene encodes CDR1 KGHSH and CDR2 LQKENI. Trimming cost V 2 bases and J 4 bases; bases outside gene matches: 2.

This clone showed up just a few times. CDR3 nucleotides: TGTGCCAGCAGCCCCCGGGGGGCGGATACGCAGTATTTT. Protein sequence: CASSPRGADTQYF. This sequence joins TRBV7-2 and TRBJ2-3; a possible D gene is TRBD2 (7 bases). This CDR3 contains 13 residues. Germline V gene lookup returns CDR1 SGHTA and CDR2 FQGNSA. Trimming took off 5 bases at V and 6 bases at J, with 12 bases between the two ends.

A few counts support this clone. The genes are TRBV18 and TRBJ1-5; TRBD1 matches at 8 bases. The CDR3 length is 16 residues. With 1 base clipped from V and 6 bases from J, the junction kept 8 bases outside the gene matches. Germline V gene sequence: CDR1 KGHSH, CDR2 LQKENI. DNA for the CDR3: TGTGCCAGCTCACCACGCGGACAGGGTGAAGGTCAGCCCCAGCATTTT. The encoded protein is CASSPRGQGEGQPQHF.

The chain combines TRBV19 with TRBJ2-5; 8 nucleotides align to TRBD1. Germline V CDR1 and CDR2: LNHDA, SQIVND (reference sequence). Trimming removed 8 bases from V and 4 bases from J; junction bases left unmatched: 6. This CDR3 has 13 amino acids. CDR3 coding DNA: TGTGCCAGTTACCAGGGGGCTGGAGAGACCCAGTACTTC. Amino acid sequence: CASYQGAGETQYF.

The V call is TRBV6-5, the J call TRBJ2-3; perhaps TRBD2 as D (5 bases). V was clipped by 0 bases and J by 4 bases, with 14 bases between them. The CDR3 runs to 16 residues. The germline gives CDR1 MNHEY, CDR2 SVGAGI. As DNA, the CDR3 is TGTGCCAGCAGTTACTCGAGCACCGGGGTCCCAGATACGCAGTATTTT. This sequence encodes CASSYSSTGVPDTQYF.